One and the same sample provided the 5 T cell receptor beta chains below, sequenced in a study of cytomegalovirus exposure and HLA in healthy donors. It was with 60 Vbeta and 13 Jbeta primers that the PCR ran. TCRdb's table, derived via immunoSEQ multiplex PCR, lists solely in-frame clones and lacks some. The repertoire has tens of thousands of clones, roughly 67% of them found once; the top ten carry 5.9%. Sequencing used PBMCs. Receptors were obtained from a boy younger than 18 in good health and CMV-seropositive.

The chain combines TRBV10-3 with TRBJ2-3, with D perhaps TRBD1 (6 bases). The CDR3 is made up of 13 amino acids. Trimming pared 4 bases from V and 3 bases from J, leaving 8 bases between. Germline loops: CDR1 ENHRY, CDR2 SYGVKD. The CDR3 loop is CAISVQGTDTQYF. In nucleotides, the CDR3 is TGTGCCATCAGTGTACAGGGTACAGATACGCAGTATTTT.

CDR3 bases: TGCAGCGTTTCCCGGGACAGGGATGGCTACACCTTC. Its protein product is CSVSRDRDGYTF. The rearrangement joins TRBV29-1 to TRBJ1-2, with 9 bases that match TRBD1. Germline V gene lookup returns CDR1 SQVTM and CDR2 ANQGSEA. The J segment lost 6 bases and the V segment lost 5 bases, leaving 4 bases of the junction unmatched. This CDR3 has 12 amino acids.

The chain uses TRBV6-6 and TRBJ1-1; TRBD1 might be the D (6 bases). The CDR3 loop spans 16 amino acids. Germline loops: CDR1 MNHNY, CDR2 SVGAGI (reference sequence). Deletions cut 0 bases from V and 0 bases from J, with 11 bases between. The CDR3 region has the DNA TGTGCCAGCAGTTACTCTCGGACAGCTATGAACACTGAAGCTTTCTTT. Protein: CASSYSRTAMNTEAFF.

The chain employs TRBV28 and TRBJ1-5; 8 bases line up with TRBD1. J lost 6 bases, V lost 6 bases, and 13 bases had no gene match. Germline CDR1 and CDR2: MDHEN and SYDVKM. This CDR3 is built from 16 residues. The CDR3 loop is CASSPPGQEGRQPQHF. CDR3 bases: TGTGCCAGCAGCCCCCCGGGACAGGAGGGCCGTCAGCCCCAGCATTTT.

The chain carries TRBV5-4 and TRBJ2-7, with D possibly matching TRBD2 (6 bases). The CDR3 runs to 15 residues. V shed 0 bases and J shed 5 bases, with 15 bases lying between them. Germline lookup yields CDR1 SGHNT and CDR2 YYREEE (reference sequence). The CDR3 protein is CASSLGDSPSHEQYF. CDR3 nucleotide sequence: TGTGCCAGCAGCTTGGGGGACTCCCCTTCCCACGAGCAGTACTTC. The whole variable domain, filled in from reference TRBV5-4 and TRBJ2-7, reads ETGVTQSPTHLIKTRGQQVTLRCSSQSGHNTVSWYQQALGQGPQFIFQYYREEENGRGNFPPRFSGLQFPNYSSELNVNALELDDSALYLCASSLGDSPSHEQYFGPGTRLTVT.